What follows are 29 T cell receptor beta chains derived from one specimen sequenced in a study of CD8 T cells in ankylosing spondylitis. General study points: Within ankylosing spondylitis blood, a TCR beta motif made up of roughly eight highly homologous variants appeared to be characteristic.

No antigens are known for them. TCRdb passed the 5' RACE reads through MiXCR, listing each CDR3 protein once. The data hold some 140,000 distinct CDR3 sequences, with 15% to 20% observed a single time. Sequencing was performed on blood, either unsorted or a sorted T cell fraction (not recorded which). The receptor source for this set is a male donor with ankylosing spondylitis.

In its sample, this clonotype was seen a few times. The chain uses TRBV20-1 and TRBJ1-2; 7 bases match TRBD1. CDR1 and CDR2 (germline): DFQATT, SNEGSKA (reference sequence). The CDR3 is made up of 14 amino acids. V gave up 2 bases and J gave up 4 bases; unmatched junction bases: 7. The CDR3 loop is CSARTEGQPYGYTF. In DNA, the CDR3 is TGCAGTGCTAGAACGGAGGGACAGCCCTATGGCTACACCTTC.

The genes are TRBV27 and TRBJ2-2, with D unclear. Germline CDR1 MNHEY, CDR2 SMNVEV (reference sequence). CDR3 length equals 17 residues. V lost 4 bases and J lost 2, with 17 bases in between. The CDR3 nucleotides read TGTGCCAGCAGTTCGCTCAGCCGGCAGTCAAACACCGGGGAGCTGTTTTTT. Translation: CASSSLSRQSNTGELFF.

The chain is built from TRBV11-2 and TRBJ2-1, with 9 bases fitting TRBD2. There are 18 residues in the CDR3. Germline values: CDR1 SGHAT, CDR2 FQNNGV. Germline trimming cut 2 bases from V and 3 bases from J; bases unmatched to any gene: 11. In nucleotides, the CDR3 is TGTGCCAGCAGCTTAAAGTTCGGCGGGAGGGCCTTCTACAATGAGCAGTTCTTC. Translation: CASSLKFGGRAFYNEQFF.

The CDR3 nucleotides are TGTGCCAGCAGCTCCGAAGCGAGCCAAGAGACCCAGTACTTC. Translated: CASSSEASQETQYF. V gene TRBV7-9 combines with J gene TRBJ2-5; D unclear. Germline loops: CDR1 SEHNR, CDR2 FQNEAQ (reference sequence). V was cut by 4 bases and J by 1 base, with 10 bases left in between. The CDR3 covers 14 residues.

This clonotype occurred a few times. The V gene is TRBV11-3, the J gene TRBJ1-1, with 9 bases identical to TRBD1. V shed 6 bases and J 5 bases; nucleotides not matched to a gene: 10. This CDR3 is built from 15 residues. Germline V gives CDR1 SGHNT, CDR2 YENEEA. CDR3: CASRFTTGGITEAFF. Here the CDR3 DNA reads TGTGCCAGCAGATTCACGACAGGGGGAATTACTGAAGCTTTCTTT.

The J gene is TRBJ2-2, the V gene TRBV7-6, with unresolved D. Looked up from germline, CDR1 is SGHVS and CDR2 is FNYEAQ. The CDR3 sequence is 12 residues long. With 5 bases removed from V and 7 bases from J, the gap between germline ends came to 8 bases. The CDR3 DNA sequence: TGTGCCAGCAGCGACACGGACGGGGAGCTGTTTTTT. It yields the protein CASSDTDGELFF.

The V call is TRBV11-1, the J call TRBJ2-7, with 13 positions matching TRBD2. V trimming: 5 bases; J trimming: 2 bases; junction bases outside the gene matches: 12. The germline V gene encodes CDR1 SGHAT and CDR2 FQDESV (reference sequence). This CDR3 has 18 amino acids. The CDR3 protein is CASSPRTPGLAGPYEQYF. The CDR3 DNA reads TGTGCCAGCAGCCCCCGGACACCGGGACTAGCGGGACCCTACGAGCAGTACTTC.

Of note for this clonotype: A much more abundant neighbour one base away suggests this may be a read error. The chain links TRBV12-3 or TRBV12-4 to TRBJ2-1; tentative D call: TRBD1 (5 bases). The CDR3 loop spans 13 amino acids. CDR3 bases: TGTGCCAGCAGTTTCGCGGTGGACAATGACCAGTTCTTC. It is translated as CASSFAVDNDQFF.

This clonotype has more than one count but fewer than ten. The rearrangement uses TRBV7-8 and TRBJ2-1; a possible D gene is TRBD2 (5 bases). V was clipped by 2 bases and J by 5 bases, with 19 bases between them. Germline assignment: CDR1 SGHVS and CDR2 FQNEAQ. This CDR3 spans 17 amino acids. CDR3 nucleotides: TGTGCCAGCAGCTTATCCTTGGTTCCAGCGGTAGACAATGAGCAGTTCTTC. Encoded protein: CASSLSLVPAVDNEQFF.

The chain is built from TRBV7-9 and TRBJ2-3; 7 positions agree with TRBD2. This CDR3 contains 15 residues. Trimming took 0 bases from V and 5 from J; bases not matched to a gene: 5. Per the germline V gene, CDR1 is SEHNR and CDR2 is FQNEAQ (reference sequence). CDR3 residues: CASSLAQGLQDTQYF. The CDR3 DNA is TGTGCCAGCAGCTTAGCGCAGGGACTACAAGATACGCAGTATTTT.

This clonotype was seen a few times. The chain uses TRBV6-2 or TRBV6-3 and TRBJ2-2; D is undetermined. V dropped 4 bases and J dropped 6 bases, with 9 bases sitting between them. CDR1 MNHEY and CDR2 SVGEGT come from the germline V gene. CDR3 length: 13 residues. CDR3 protein: CASSFSMAGELFF. The CDR3 bases are TGTGCCAGCAGTTTCTCGATGGCCGGGGAGCTGTTTTTT.

The genes are TRBV20-1 and TRBJ2-3; perhaps TRBD2 as D (5 bases). Trimming left V 5 bases short and J 1 base short, with 25 bases between. Germline CDR1 and CDR2: DFQATT and SNEGSKA (reference sequence). This CDR3 spans 18 amino acids. CDR3 protein: CSARHVGETRQGTDTQYF. CDR3 nucleotides: TGCAGTGCTCGACACGTTGGGGAGACCCGGCAGGGCACAGATACGCAGTATTTT.

The table lists this clonotype with a few counts. This sequence joins TRBV18 and TRBJ2-1; 12 bases match TRBD2. V lost 6 bases, J lost 0 bases, and 3 bases stayed unmatched. The CDR3 has 16 residues. Germline assignment: CDR1 KGHSH and CDR2 LQKENI. The CDR3 coding sequence is TGTGCCAGCTCGCCGACTAGCGGGAGCTCCTACAATGAGCAGTTCTTC. It translates to CASSPTSGSSYNEQFF.

This clonotype was detected a few times. The genes are TRBV20-1 and TRBJ1-6, with 7 bases identical to TRBD1. The CDR3 sequence is 14 residues long. Germline V gives CDR1 DFQATT, CDR2 SNEGSKA (reference sequence). V gave up 3 bases and J gave up 9 bases; unmatched junction bases: 8. CDR3 nucleotides: TGCAGTGCTAGTGTCGGACAGGAGACTTCACCCCTCCACTTT. Protein product: CSASVGQETSPLHF.

The CDR3 protein is CASSLEVGNEQFF. In DNA form, the CDR3 reads TGTGCCAGCAGTTTGGAGGTTGGCAATGAGCAGTTCTTC. This chain uses TRBV12-3 or TRBV12-4 with TRBJ2-1; D is possibly TRBD2 (5 bases). CDR3 length: 13 residues. Trimming removed 3 bases from V and 6 bases from J, with 9 bases in between.

This clonotype was picked up a small number of times. This chain uses TRBV20-1 with TRBJ1-2; D gene uncertain. The CDR3 runs to 13 residues. Germline-derived CDR1 and CDR2 are DFQATT and SNEGSKA (reference sequence). Trimming shortened V by 8 bases and J by 3 bases, and 16 bases separated the two germline ends. CDR3: CSCRQGKDYGYTF. The CDR3 nucleotides read TGCAGTTGCAGACAAGGAAAAGACTATGGCTACACCTTC.

There are a few counts of this clonotype. The chain uses TRBV10-3 and TRBJ2-7, with TRBD2 matching 10 bases. Germline V lookup: CDR1 ENHRY, CDR2 SYGVKD. This CDR3 comprises 13 residues. V was clipped by 11 bases and J by 0 bases; unmatched bases: 4. CDR3 in DNA: TGTGCCGTTGAGCGGGAGGGCTCCTACGAGCAGTACTTC. Protein: CAVEREGSYEQYF.

This chain links TRBV18 with TRBJ2-3; D unresolved. Germline lookup yields CDR1 KGHSH and CDR2 LQKENI. This CDR3 comprises 14 residues. The V end lost 2 bases, the J end lost 4 bases, and 10 bases lay between the germline ends. CDR3: CASSPEPVPDTQYF. The DNA of the CDR3 is TGTGCCAGCTCACCAGAGCCCGTCCCAGATACGCAGTATTTT.

V usage is TRBV5-1 and J usage is TRBJ1-1; 10 bases agree with TRBD1. This CDR3 is built from 14 residues. From germline, CDR1 is SGHRS and CDR2 YFSETQ. V dropped 3 bases and J dropped 6; count of bases not matched to a gene: 5. The CDR3 DNA is TGCGCCAGCAGCTGGACAGGGGGGGGTTCTGAAGCTTTCTTT. Protein product: CASSWTGGGSEAFF.

J is TRBJ1-2 and V is TRBV7-9, with D unresolved. Germline V gene sequence: CDR1 SEHNR, CDR2 FQNEAQ (reference sequence). CDR3 length equals 11 residues. V shed 4 bases and J shed 4 bases, with 4 bases lying between them. The CDR3 protein is CASSYSYGYTF. DNA of the CDR3: TGTGCCAGCAGCTACAGCTATGGCTACACCTTC.

This clonotype was seen a handful of times. V and J are TRBV12-3 or TRBV12-4 and TRBJ2-1; 7 bases fit TRBD2. The CDR3 runs 13 residues. Trimming removed 8 bases from V and 6 bases from J; junction bases left unmatched: 7. CDR3 protein: CASVTSPPNEQFF. As DNA, the CDR3 is TGTGCCAGCGTGACTAGCCCGCCCAATGAGCAGTTCTTC.

CDR3 amino acids: CASSLEMWGVGEKLFF. CDR3 DNA sequence: TGTGCCAGCAGCTTGGAAATGTGGGGAGTAGGCGAAAAACTGTTTTTT. The chain recombines TRBV5-5 with TRBJ1-4; D gene unclear. CDR1 and CDR2 (germline): SGHKS, YYEKEE (reference sequence). The CDR3 spans 16 residues. Trimming left V 0 bases short and J 8 bases short, with 17 bases between.

This clonotype appeared many times. The chain combines TRBV6-1 with TRBJ2-7, with unresolved D. Germline V gene lookup returns CDR1 MNHNS and CDR2 SASEGT. The V end lost 3 bases, the J end lost 4 bases, and 16 bases lay between the germline ends. This CDR3 has 15 residues. The CDR3 DNA sequence: TGTGCCAGCAGTGACGAGAGAATTTTTAGTTACGAGCAGTACTTC. This gives the protein CASSDERIFSYEQYF.

This clonotype has just a few counts. The rearrangement joins TRBV13 to TRBJ2-4; 8 bases are a match to TRBD1. The germline V gene has CDR1 PRHDT and CDR2 FYEKMQ (reference sequence). The CDR3 extends over 15 amino acids. The J segment lost 7 bases and the V segment lost 0 bases, leaving 5 bases of the junction unmatched. CDR3 nucleotides: TGTGCCAGCAGCTTAGGCCGGACAGGGAGGAACATTCAGTACTTC. Amino acids: CASSLGRTGRNIQYF.

This clonotype was seen repeatedly, ten times or more. The chain employs TRBV5-5 and TRBJ1-1, with D hard to call. The V end was cut by 4 bases, the J end by 2 bases, with 6 bases between. Germline assignment: CDR1 SGHKS and CDR2 YYEKEE (reference sequence). The CDR3 has 12 residues. CDR3 loop: CASSVGNTEAFF. DNA for the CDR3: TGTGCCAGCAGCGTCGGTAACACTGAAGCTTTCTTT.

This clonotype was observed a handful of times. The V call is TRBV20-1, the J call TRBJ2-1; 7 bases match TRBD2. There are 15 residues in the CDR3. V dropped 3 bases and J dropped 0; count of bases not matched to a gene: 5. Germline loops: CDR1 DFQATT, CDR2 SNEGSKA (reference sequence). CDR3 nucleotide sequence: TGCAGTGCTAGCGCTGCGGGAGACTCCTACAATGAGCAGTTCTTC. Its protein is CSASAAGDSYNEQFF.

The rearrangement links TRBV20-1 to TRBJ2-7; the match to TRBD1 covers 8 bases. Per germline, CDR1 DFQATT and CDR2 SNEGSKA (reference sequence). The CDR3 sequence is 14 residues long. With V trimmed by 3 bases and J by 2 bases, 6 bases remained unmatched. The CDR3 DNA reads as TGCAGTGCTAGGCCACAGGGGGTTACCTACGAGCAGTACTTC. Amino acids: CSARPQGVTYEQYF.

The gene calls are TRBV27 and TRBJ1-2; tentative D call: TRBD1 (5 bases). Germline assignment: CDR1 MNHEY and CDR2 SMNVEV (reference sequence). The V end was cut by 2 bases, the J end by 5 bases, with 12 bases between. The CDR3 is 14 amino acids. The CDR3 loop is CASSLGARVYGYTF. CDR3 sequence (DNA): TGTGCCAGCAGTTTAGGGGCCCGGGTATATGGCTACACCTTC.

The chain employs TRBV20-1 and TRBJ2-2; D unresolved. Trimming cost V 6 bases and J 3 bases, with 8 bases left between them. The CDR3 runs 12 residues. The germline V gene encodes CDR1 DFQATT and CDR2 SNEGSKA (reference sequence). The CDR3 DNA is TGCAGTGCCAGCGAATACACCGGGGAGCTGTTTTTT. Protein product: CSASEYTGELFF.